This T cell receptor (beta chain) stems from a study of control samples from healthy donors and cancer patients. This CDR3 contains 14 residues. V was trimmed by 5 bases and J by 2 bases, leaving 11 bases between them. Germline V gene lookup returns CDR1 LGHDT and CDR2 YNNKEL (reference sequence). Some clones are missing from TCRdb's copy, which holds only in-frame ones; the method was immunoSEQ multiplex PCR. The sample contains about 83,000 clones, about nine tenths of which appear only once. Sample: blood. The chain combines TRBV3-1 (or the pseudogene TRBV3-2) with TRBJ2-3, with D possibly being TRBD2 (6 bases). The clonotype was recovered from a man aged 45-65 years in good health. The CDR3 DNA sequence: TGTGCCAGCAGCTGGGACTCCCTCACAGATACGCAGTATTTT. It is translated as CASSWDSLTDTQYF.